This paragraph reports one TCR beta chain. As TCR cDNA was made by 5'RACE template switching, a universal primer site and UMIs were added. TCRdb redid the calling of the 5' RACE reads with MiXCR, one entry per CDR3 protein. Among just under 85,000 distinct CDR3 sequences, about 14% were seen once, and the ten largest hold about 26%. Between the trimmed V and J ends, which lost 6 bases and 6 bases, there was a span of 21 bases. In germline, CDR1 is MGHRA, CDR2 YSYEKL. This CDR3 has 15 residues. This sample was included in a study of T cells after yellow fever vaccination. Study results and caveats: Post-booster reappearance was seen for most primary-vaccination clones (roughly 96% CD4, 75% to 90% CD8). FACS-sorted repertoires might harbor abundant contaminating clonotypes from the bulk population. Across the CD4 and CD8 compartments, a small share of clonotypes was present in both.

The rearrangement joins TRBV4-1 to TRBJ2-7, with D unclear. This material consisted of CD8+ T cells not binding an NS4B(214-222) dextramer, sorted from PBMCs, taken roughly 20 days after the first yellow fever vaccination. This sequence was found in a man aged 18 to 29 who received the YFV17D yellow fever vaccine. CDR3 sequence: CASSPGPGPSGEQYV. In DNA, the CDR3 is TGCGCCAGCAGTCCGGGTCCCGGCCCCTCAGGCGAGCAGTACGTC.